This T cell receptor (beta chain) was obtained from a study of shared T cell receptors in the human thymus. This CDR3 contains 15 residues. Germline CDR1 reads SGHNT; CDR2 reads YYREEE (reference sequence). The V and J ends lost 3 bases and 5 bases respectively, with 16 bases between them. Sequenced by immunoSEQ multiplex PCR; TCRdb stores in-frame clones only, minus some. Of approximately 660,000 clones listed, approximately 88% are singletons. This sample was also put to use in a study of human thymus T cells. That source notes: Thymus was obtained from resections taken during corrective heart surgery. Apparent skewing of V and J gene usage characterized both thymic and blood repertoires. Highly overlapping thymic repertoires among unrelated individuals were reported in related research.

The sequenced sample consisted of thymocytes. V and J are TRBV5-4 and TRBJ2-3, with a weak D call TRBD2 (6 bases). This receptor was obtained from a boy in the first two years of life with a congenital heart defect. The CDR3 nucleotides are TGTGCCAGCAGCTGGGTCCCTAGCGTTGGAGATACGCAGTATTTT. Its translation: CASSWVPSVGDTQYF.